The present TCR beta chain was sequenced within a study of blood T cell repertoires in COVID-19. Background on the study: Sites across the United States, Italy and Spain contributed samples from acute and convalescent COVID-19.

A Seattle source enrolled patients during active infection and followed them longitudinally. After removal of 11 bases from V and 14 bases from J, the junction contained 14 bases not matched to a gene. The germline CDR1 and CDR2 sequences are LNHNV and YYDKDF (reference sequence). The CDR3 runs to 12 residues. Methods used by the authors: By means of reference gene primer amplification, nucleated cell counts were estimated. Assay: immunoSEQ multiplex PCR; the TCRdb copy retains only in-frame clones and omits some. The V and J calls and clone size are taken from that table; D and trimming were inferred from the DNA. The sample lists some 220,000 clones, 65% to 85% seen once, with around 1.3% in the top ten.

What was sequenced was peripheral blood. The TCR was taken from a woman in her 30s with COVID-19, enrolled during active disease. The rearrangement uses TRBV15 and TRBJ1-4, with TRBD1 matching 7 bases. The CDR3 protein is CAAKRQGSILFF. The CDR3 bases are TGTGCCGCCAAGAGACAGGGCAGCATTCTGTTTTTT.